The T cell receptor beta chain described here comes from a study of blood T cell repertoires in COVID-19. Across the whole study: The origin of the acute and convalescent COVID-19 samples was the United States, Italy and Spain. PBMCs, B-cell-depleted T cells, or T cells were the source of the cDNA or gDNA that made up the material.

Original methodology: Estimation of nucleated cell counts was performed using reference gene primer amplification. The data were produced by immunoSEQ multiplex PCR, yet TCRdb's version contains in-frame clones alone and is incomplete. V, J and clone size reflect that table, while D and trimming were determined from the DNA. The table lists about 96,000 clones, about 81% of them singletons. The sequenced sample consisted of peripheral blood. The receptor's source is a woman aged 55-70 years with acute or convalescent COVID-19.

CDR3 in amino acids: CASIGQGRTNEKLFF. The CDR3 DNA is TGTGCCAGCATTGGACAGGGCAGAACTAATGAAAAACTGTTTTTT. This chain uses TRBV6-6 with TRBJ1-4, with 8 bases matching TRBD1. Germline trimming cut 7 bases from V and 1 base from J; bases unmatched to any gene: 5. This CDR3 is built from 15 residues. Germline V gene data show CDR1 as MNHNY and CDR2 as SVGAGI (reference sequence).